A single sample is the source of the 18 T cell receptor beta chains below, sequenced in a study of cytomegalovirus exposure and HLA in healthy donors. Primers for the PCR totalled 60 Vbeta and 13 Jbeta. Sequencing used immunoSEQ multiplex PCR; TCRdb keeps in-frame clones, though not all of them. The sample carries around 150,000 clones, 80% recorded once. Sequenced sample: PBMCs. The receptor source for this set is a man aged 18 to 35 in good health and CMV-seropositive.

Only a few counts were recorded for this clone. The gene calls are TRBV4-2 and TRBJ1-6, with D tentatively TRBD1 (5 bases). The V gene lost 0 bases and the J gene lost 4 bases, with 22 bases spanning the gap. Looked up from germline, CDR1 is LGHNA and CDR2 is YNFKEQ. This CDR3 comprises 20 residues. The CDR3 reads CASSQDPATARAGYNSPLHF. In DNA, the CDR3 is TGTGCCAGCAGCCAAGATCCCGCGACAGCCAGGGCCGGGTATAATTCACCCCTCCACTTT.

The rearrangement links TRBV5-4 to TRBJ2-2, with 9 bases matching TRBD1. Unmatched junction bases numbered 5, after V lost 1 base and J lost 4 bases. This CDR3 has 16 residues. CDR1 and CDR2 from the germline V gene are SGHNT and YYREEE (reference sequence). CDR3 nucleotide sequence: TGTGCCAGCAGCTTGAACAGGGGGCGAACCACCGGGGAGCTGTTTTTT. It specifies CASSLNRGRTTGELFF.

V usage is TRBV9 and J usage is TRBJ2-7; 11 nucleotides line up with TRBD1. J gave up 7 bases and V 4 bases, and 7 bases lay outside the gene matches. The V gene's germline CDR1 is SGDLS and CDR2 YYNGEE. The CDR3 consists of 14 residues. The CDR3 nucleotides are TGTGCCAGCAGCTCAGGACAGGGGGCGCGAGAGCAGTACTTC. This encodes CASSSGQGAREQYF.

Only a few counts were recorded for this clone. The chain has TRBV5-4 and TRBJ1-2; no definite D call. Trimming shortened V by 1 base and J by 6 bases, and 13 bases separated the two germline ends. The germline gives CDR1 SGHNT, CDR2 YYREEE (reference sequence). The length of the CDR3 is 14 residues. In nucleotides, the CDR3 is TGTGCCAGCAGCTTGCTGCCCCCGCGTGATGGCTACACCTTC. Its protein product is CASSLLPPRDGYTF.

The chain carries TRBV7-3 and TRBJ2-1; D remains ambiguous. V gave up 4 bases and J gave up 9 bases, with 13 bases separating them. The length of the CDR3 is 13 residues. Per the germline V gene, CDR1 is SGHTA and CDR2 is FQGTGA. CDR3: CASSSQPGGEQFF. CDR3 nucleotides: TGTGCCAGCAGCTCCCAACCGGGTGGTGAGCAGTTCTTC.

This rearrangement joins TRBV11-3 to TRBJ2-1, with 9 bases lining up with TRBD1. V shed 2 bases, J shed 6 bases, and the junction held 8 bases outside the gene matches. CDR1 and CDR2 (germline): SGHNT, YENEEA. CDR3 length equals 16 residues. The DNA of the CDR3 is TGTGCCAGCAGCTTAACCGCCGGGACAGGGTTCAATGAGCAGTTCTTC. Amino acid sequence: CASSLTAGTGFNEQFF.

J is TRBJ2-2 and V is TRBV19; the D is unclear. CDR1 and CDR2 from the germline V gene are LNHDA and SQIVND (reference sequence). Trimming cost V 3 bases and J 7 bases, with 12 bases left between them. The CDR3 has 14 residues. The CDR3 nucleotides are TGTGCCAGTAGTATCCCCTCTCCAGGCGGGGAGCTGTTTTTT. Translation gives CASSIPSPGGELFF.

For the CDR3, the DNA is TGTGCCAGCAGCACGCCGGGACAGTACAATGAGCAGTTCTTC. Translating gives CASSTPGQYNEQFF. The rearrangement links TRBV5-4 to TRBJ2-1; 7 positions match TRBD1. CDR3 length: 14 amino acids. Germline V lookup: CDR1 SGHNT, CDR2 YYREEE (reference sequence). Germline trimming cut 4 bases from V and 4 bases from J; bases unmatched to any gene: 5.

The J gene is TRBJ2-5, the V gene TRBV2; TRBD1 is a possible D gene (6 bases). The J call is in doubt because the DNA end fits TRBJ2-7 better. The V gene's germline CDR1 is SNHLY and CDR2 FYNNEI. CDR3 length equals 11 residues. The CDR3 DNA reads TGTGCCACCCAGGGGCGCTACGAGCAGTACTTC. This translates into CATQGRYEQYF.

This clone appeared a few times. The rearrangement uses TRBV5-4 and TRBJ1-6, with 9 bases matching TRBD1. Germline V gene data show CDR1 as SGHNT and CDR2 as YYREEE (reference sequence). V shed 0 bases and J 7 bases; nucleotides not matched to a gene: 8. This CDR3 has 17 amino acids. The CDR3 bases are TGTGCCAGCAGCTTGGATGGACAGGGGATTATGAATTCACCCCTCCACTTT. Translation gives CASSLDGQGIMNSPLHF.

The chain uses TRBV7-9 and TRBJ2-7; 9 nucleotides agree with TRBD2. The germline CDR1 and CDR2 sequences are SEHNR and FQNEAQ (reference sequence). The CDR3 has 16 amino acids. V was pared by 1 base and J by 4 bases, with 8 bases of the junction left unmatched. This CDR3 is CASSLGSGLAKYEQYF. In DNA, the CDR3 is TGTGCCAGCAGCTTAGGGTCGGGACTAGCAAAGTACGAGCAGTACTTC. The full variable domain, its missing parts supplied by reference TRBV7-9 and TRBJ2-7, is DTGVSQNPRHKITKRGQNVTFRCDPISEHNRLYWYRQTLGQGPEFLTYFQNEAQLEKSRLLSDRFSAERPKGSFSTLEIQRTEQGDSAMYLCASSLGSGLAKYEQYFGPGTRLTVT.

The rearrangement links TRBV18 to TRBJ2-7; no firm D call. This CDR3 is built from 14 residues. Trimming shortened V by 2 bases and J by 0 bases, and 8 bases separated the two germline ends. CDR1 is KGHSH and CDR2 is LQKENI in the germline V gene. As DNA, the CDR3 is TGTGCCAGCTCACCAGAGTACGGCTCCTACGAGCAGTACTTC. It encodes CASSPEYGSYEQYF.

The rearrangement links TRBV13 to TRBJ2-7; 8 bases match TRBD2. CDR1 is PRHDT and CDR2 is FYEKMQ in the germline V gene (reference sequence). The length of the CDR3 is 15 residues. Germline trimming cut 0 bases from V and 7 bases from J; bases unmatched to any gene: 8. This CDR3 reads CASSLGAGRAREQYF. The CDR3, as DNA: TGTGCCAGCAGCTTAGGGGCCGGGAGGGCCCGTGAGCAGTACTTC. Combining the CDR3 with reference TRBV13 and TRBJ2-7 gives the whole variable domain AAGVIQSPRHLIKEKRETATLKCYPIPRHDTVYWYQQGPGQDPQFLISFYEKMQSDKGSIPDRFSAQQFSDYHSELNMSSLELGDSALYFCASSLGAGRAREQYFGPGTRLTVT.

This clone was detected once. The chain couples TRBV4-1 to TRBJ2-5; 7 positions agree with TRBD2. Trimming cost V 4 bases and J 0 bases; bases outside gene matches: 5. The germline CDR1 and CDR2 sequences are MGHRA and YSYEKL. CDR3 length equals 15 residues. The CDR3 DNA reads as TGCGCCAGCAGCCGAGGGGAGGGGTACCAAGAGACCCAGTACTTC. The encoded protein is CASSRGEGYQETQYF.

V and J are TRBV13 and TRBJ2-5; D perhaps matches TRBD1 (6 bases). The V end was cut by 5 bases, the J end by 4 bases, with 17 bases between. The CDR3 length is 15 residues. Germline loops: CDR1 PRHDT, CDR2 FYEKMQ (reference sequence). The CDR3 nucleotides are TGTGCCAGCAGCCAGGGGCGTCGCCTGGGAGAGACCCAGTACTTC. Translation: CASSQGRRLGETQYF.

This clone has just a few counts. The CDR3 nucleotides are TGTGCCAGCAGCTCGATCATAGTGGGAGCGGAGTTCTTC. This codes for CASSSIIVGAEFF. J is TRBJ2-1 and V is TRBV5-4; TRBD2 is a possible D gene (5 bases). Germline CDR1 and CDR2: SGHNT and YYREEE (reference sequence). Trimming took off 3 bases at V and 14 bases at J, with 18 bases between the two ends. The CDR3 extends over 13 amino acids.

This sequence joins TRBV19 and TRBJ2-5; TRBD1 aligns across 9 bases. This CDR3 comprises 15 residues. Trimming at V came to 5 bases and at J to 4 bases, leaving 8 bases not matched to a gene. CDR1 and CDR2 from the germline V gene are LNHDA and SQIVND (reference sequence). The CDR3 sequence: CASSRQGDRGETQYF. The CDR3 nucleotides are TGTGCCAGTAGTCGACAGGGGGACAGAGGAGAGACCCAGTACTTC.

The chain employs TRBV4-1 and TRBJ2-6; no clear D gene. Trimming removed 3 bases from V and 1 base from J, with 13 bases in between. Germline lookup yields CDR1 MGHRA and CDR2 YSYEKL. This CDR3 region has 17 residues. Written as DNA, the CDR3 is TGCGCCAGCAGCCACATCCGGAGTGGGTCTGGGGCCAACGTCCTGACTTTC. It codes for CASSHIRSGSGANVLTF.